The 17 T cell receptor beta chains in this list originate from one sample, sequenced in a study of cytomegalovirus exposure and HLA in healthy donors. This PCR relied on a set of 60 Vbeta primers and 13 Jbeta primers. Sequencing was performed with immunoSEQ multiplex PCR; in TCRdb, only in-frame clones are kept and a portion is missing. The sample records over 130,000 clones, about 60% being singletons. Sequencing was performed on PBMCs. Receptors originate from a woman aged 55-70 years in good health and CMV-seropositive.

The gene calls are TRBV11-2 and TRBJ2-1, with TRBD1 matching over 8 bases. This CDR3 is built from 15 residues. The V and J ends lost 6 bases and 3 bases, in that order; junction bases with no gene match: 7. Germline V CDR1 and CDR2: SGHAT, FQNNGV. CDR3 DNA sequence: TGTGCCAGCAGACCCCAGGGGGCAGTCTACAATGAGCAGTTCTTC. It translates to CASRPQGAVYNEQFF.

CDR3 sequence: CASSSRVTGINYGYTF. In DNA form, the CDR3 reads TGTGCCAGCAGTTCCCGGGTGACAGGGATCAACTATGGCTACACCTTC. The gene calls are TRBV2 and TRBJ1-2; 7 nucleotides align to TRBD1. The CDR3 is made up of 16 amino acids. Germline-derived CDR1 and CDR2 are SNHLY and FYNNEI. Trimming removed 5 bases from V and 2 bases from J; junction bases left unmatched: 11.

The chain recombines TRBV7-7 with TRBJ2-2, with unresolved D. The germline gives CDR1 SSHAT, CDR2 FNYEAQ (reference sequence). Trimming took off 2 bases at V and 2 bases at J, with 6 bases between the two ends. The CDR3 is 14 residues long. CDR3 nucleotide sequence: TGTGCCAGCAGCTTAACATCTAACACCGGGGAGCTGTTTTTT. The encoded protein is CASSLTSNTGELFF.

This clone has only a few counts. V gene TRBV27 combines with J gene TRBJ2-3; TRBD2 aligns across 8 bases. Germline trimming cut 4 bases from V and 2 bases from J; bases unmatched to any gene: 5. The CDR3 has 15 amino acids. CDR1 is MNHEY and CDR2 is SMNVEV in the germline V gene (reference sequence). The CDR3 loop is CASSYFSGTTDTQYF. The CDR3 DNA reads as TGTGCCAGCAGTTATTTTAGCGGGACCACAGATACGCAGTATTTT.

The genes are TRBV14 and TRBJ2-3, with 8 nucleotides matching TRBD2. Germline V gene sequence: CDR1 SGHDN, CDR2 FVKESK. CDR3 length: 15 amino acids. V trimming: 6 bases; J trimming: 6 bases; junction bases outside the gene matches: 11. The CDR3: CASRLSGEYPDTQYF. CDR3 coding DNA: TGTGCCAGCAGACTTAGCGGGGAGTACCCGGATACGCAGTATTTT.

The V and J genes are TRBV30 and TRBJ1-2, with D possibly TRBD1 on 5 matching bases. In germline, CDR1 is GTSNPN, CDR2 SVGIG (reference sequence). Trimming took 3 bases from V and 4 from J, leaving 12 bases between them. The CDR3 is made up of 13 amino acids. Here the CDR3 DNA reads TGTGCCTGGAGACTACAGGCGCTCTATGGCTACACCTTC. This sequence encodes CAWRLQALYGYTF.

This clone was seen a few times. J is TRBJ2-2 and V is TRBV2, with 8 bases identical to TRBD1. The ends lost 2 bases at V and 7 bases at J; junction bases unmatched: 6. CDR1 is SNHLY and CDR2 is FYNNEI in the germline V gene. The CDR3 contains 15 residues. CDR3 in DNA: TGTGCCAGCAGTGAATTAGAACAGGGGGACGGGGAGCTGTTTTTT. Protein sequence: CASSELEQGDGELFF.

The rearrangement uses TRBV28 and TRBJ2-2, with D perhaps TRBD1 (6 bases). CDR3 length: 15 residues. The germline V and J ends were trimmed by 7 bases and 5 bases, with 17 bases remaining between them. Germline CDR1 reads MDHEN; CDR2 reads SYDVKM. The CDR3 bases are TGTGCCAGCATGCCCCCGTCAGGGGTGACCGGGGAGCTGTTTTTT. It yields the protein CASMPPSGVTGELFF.

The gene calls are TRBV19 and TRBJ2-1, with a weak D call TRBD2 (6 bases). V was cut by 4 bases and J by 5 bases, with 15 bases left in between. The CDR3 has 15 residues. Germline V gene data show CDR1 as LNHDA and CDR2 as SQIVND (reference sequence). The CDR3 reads CASSTPGRPHNEQFF. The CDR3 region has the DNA TGTGCCAGTAGTACCCCAGGGAGGCCCCACAATGAGCAGTTCTTC.

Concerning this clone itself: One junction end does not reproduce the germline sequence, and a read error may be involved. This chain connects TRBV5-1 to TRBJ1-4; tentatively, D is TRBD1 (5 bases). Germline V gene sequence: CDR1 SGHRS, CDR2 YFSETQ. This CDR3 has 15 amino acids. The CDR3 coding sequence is TGCGCCAGCAGCTTGGCCGAAGGGGCTAACGAAAAACTGTTTTTT. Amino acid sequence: CASSLAEGANEKLFF.

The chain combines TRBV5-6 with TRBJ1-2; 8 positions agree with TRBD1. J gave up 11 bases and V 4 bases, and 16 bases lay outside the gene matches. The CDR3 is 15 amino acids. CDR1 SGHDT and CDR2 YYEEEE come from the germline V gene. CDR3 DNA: TGTGCCAGCAGCAGAGAGACAGGGGTCGGGCCGACGTACACCTTC. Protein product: CASSRETGVGPTYTF.

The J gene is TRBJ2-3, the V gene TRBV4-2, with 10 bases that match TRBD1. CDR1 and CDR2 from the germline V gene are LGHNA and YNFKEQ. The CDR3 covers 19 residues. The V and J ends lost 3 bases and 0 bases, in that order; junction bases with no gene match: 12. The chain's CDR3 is CASSHAGTGVGGSTDTQYF. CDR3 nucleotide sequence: TGTGCCAGCAGCCATGCCGGGACAGGGGTCGGAGGAAGCACAGATACGCAGTATTTT.

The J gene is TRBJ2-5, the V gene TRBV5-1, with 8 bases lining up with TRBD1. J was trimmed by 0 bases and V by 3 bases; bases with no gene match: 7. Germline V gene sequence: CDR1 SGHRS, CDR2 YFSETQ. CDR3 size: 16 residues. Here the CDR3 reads CASSSDRGLYQETQYF. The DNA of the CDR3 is TGCGCCAGCAGCTCTGACAGGGGTCTATACCAAGAGACCCAGTACTTC.

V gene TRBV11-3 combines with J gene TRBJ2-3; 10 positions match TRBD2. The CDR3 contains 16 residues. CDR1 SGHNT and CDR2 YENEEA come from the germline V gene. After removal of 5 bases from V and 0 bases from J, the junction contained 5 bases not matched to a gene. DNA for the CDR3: TGTGCCAGCAGCCCAACTAGCGGGGCCAGCACAGATACGCAGTATTTT. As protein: CASSPTSGASTDTQYF.

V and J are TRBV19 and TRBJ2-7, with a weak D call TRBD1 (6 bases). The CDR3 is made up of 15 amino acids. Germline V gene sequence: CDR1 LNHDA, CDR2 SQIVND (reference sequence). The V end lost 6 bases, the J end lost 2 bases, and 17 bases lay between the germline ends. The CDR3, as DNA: TGTGCCAGTAGCCAACCCGGGACAACCGCCTACGAGCAGTACTTC. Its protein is CASSQPGTTAYEQYF.

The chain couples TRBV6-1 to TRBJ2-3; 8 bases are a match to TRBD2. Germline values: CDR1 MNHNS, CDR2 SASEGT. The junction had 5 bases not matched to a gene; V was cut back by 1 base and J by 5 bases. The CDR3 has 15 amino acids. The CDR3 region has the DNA TGTGCCAGCAGTGAAGGAGCGGGAGTCGTAGATACGCAGTATTTT. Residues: CASSEGAGVVDTQYF.

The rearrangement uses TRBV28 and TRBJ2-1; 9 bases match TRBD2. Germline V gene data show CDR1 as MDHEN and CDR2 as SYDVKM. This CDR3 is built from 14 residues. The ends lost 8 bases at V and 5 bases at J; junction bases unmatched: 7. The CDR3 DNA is TGTGCCAGCCGTTGGGCGGGAGGGGACAATGAGCAGTTCTTC. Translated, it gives CASRWAGGDNEQFF.